This TCR beta chain is drawn from a study of cytomegalovirus exposure and HLA in healthy donors. The overall study: The early release's HLA-typed donors yielded roughly 85 million unique TCRs.

The CDR3 spans 13 residues. Germline V CDR1 and CDR2: SNHLY, FYNNEI. The V and J ends lost 4 bases and 1 base respectively, with 6 bases between them. PCR used 60 Vbeta primers and 13 Jbeta primers. Generated by immunoSEQ multiplex PCR, the TCRdb table keeps only in-frame clones and is missing some. The sample holds about 120,000 clones, roughly 71% seen once. Regarding the study as a whole: TRBV6-2, TRBV6-3 and other indistinguishable V segments were excluded. A list of 150 to 200 TCR beta chains associated with cytomegalovirus was given. The later analysis indicated that the majority of CMV-associated TCR beta chains appeared HLA-restricted.

A remark on this clone: As yet, its antigen is unknown.

The sequenced sample was PBMCs. V is TRBV2 and J is TRBJ2-3, with D unresolved. The source is a man younger than 30 in good health and CMV-seropositive. The CDR3 sequence is CASSVRGTDTQYF. CDR3 DNA sequence: TGTGCCAGCAGTGTCCGCGGCACAGATACGCAGTATTTT.